The TCR beta chain under discussion was sequenced for a study of T cell changes during pregnancy in multiple sclerosis. Profiling relied on immunoSEQ multiplex PCR, and the TCRdb table lists in-frame clones only, not all of them. Of around 57,000 clones listed, roughly 87% are singletons. This clonotype was sampled from a female donor with multiple sclerosis, enrolled in a pregnancy study. The specimen comprised peripheral blood, sampled in the first trimester of pregnancy.

The CDR3 is CASSLTSGSWNEQFF. The CDR3 DNA reads as TGTGCCAGCAGCTTAACTAGCGGGAGTTGGAATGAGCAGTTCTTC. The J gene is TRBJ2-1, the V gene TRBV7-9; 11 nucleotides line up with TRBD2. The V and J ends lost 2 bases and 7 bases, in that order; junction bases with no gene match: 4. The CDR3 contains 15 residues. Germline lookup yields CDR1 SEHNR and CDR2 FQNEAQ (reference sequence). Using reference TRBV7-9 and TRBJ2-1 for the parts outside the CDR3, the full variable domain is DTGVSQNPRHKITKRGQNVTFRCDPISEHNRLYWYRQTLGQGPEFLTYFQNEAQLEKSRLLSDRFSAERPKGSFSTLEIQRTEQGDSAMYLCASSLTSGSWNEQFFGPGTRLTVL.